One and the same sample provided the 9 T cell receptor beta chains below, sequenced in a study of blood T cell repertoires in COVID-19. Using immunoSEQ multiplex PCR, the repertoire was profiled, and TCRdb retains in-frame clones only, with some absent. The data contain approximately 100,000 clones, 75% to 95% of them singletons. The sample comprised peripheral blood. The source is a human donor in a cohort sampled during active COVID-19.

In DNA form, the CDR3 reads TGTGCCACCTCGGACAGGGAAGGATACGAGCAGTACTTC. It encodes CATSDREGYEQYF. The V and J genes are TRBV19 and TRBJ2-7; 8 bases line up with TRBD1. The CDR3 totals 13 residues. Germline V CDR1 and CDR2: LNHDA, SQIVND (reference sequence). Trimming took 10 bases from V and 4 from J; bases not matched to a gene: 9.

This clone was counted between two and nine times. V and J are TRBV6-1 and TRBJ2-1; possible D gene TRBD2, 5 bases. V lost 3 bases, J lost 0 bases, and 9 bases lay in between. The CDR3 is 15 residues long. Germline assignment: CDR1 MNHNS and CDR2 SASEGT. CDR3 nucleotides: TGTGCCAGCAGTGAGCAGAGCGGCTCCTACAATGAGCAGTTCTTC. Protein: CASSEQSGSYNEQFF.

About this clone itself: At the DNA level, this CDR3 is encoded by other sequences in the same sample as well. The chain links TRBV15 to TRBJ1-4; D may be TRBD1 (6 bases). Trimming removed 1 base at V and 8 bases at J, with 14 bases between. Germline-derived CDR1 and CDR2 are LNHNV and YYDKDF (reference sequence). The CDR3 sequence is 15 residues long. The CDR3, as DNA: TGTGCCACCAGCAGAGTATACAGGGATGACGAAAAACTGTTTTTT. The encoded protein is CATSRVYRDDEKLFF.

This chain links TRBV5-4 with TRBJ2-6; D perhaps matches TRBD1 (5 bases). Germline CDR1 is SGHNT and CDR2 is YYREEE (reference sequence). V was clipped by 3 bases and J by 1 base, with 8 bases between them. This CDR3 contains 15 residues. For the CDR3, the DNA is TGTGCCAGCAGCTCATCAGGGTCTGGGGCCAACGTCCTGACTTTC. It is translated as CASSSSGSGANVLTF.

This clone was seen once. The chain is built from TRBV28 and TRBJ1-4; D is uncertain. This CDR3 region has 14 residues. Looked up from germline, CDR1 is MDHEN and CDR2 is SYDVKM. This chain's CDR3 is CAASEVTTNEKLFF. CDR3 nucleotide sequence: TGTGCTGCTTCTGAGGTTACAACTAATGAAAAACTGTTTTTT.

The chain uses TRBV19 and TRBJ2-7; 10 positions match TRBD2. The CDR3 sequence is 17 residues long. V gave up 1 base and J gave up 1 base; unmatched junction bases: 7. The germline CDR1 and CDR2 sequences are LNHDA and SQIVND (reference sequence). The CDR3 region is CASSIVLAGGPSYEQYF. The DNA for the CDR3 is TGTGCCAGTAGTATAGTCTTAGCGGGAGGTCCTTCCTACGAGCAGTACTTC.

The V gene is TRBV6-2 or TRBV6-3, the J gene TRBJ2-1; TRBD2 matches 8 bases. CDR3 length equals 15 residues. Germline V lookup: CDR1 MNHEY, CDR2 SVGEGT. The ends lost 2 bases at V and 3 bases at J; junction bases unmatched: 3. CDR3: CASSYRGGFYNEQFF. CDR3 nucleotide sequence: TGTGCCAGCAGTTACCGGGGGGGCTTCTACAATGAGCAGTTCTTC.

The chain couples TRBV3-1 (or the pseudogene TRBV3-2) to TRBJ2-3; D possibly corresponds to TRBD2 (6 bases). Germline lookup yields CDR1 LGHDT and CDR2 YNNKEL (reference sequence). Trimming took 4 bases from V and 3 from J, leaving 17 bases between them. The CDR3 runs 16 residues. CDR3 sequence: CASSPRPGDGTDTQYF. The CDR3 DNA follows: TGTGCCAGCAGCCCCAGGCCGGGGGATGGAACAGATACGCAGTATTTT.

V is TRBV4-1 and J is TRBJ2-7, with 8 bases identical to TRBD1. The V segment lost 4 bases and the J segment 2 bases; nucleotides outside the gene matches: 7. CDR3 length equals 15 residues. Germline CDR1 reads MGHRA; CDR2 reads YSYEKL. Here the CDR3 DNA reads TGCGCCAGCAGCCTCGGGGACAGGACAACCTACGAGCAGTACTTC. Residues: CASSLGDRTTYEQYF.